These T cell receptor beta chains were read from a single sample in a study of spatial heterogeneity in lung cancer. Using its own MiXCR run on the 5' RACE reads, TCRdb lists one record per CDR3 protein. The sample includes tens of thousands of distinct CDR3 sequences, 4.5% to 7.5% seen only once; the top ten take 22%. Material: PBMCs, obtained at follow-up. Receptors originate from a male donor with early-stage non-small cell lung cancer. Both conserved end residues are part of each CDR3. The D gene is left open where the match is weak. For some rows the clone size is stated as once, few or many, or as a class when expanded; others skip it.

J	size	D	V	CDR3	DNA
TRBJ2-1	many	TRBD2	TRBV7-9	CASTSPASGLSYNEQFF	TGTGCCAGCACATCGCCGGCTAGCGGGCTTTCCTACAATGAGCAGTTCTTC
TRBJ1-1	many	NA	TRBV28	CASSFSHTRVRKAFF	TGTGCCAGCAGTTTTTCGCACACGAGGGTGCGGAAAGCTTTCTTT
TRBJ1-3	NA	NA	TRBV30	CAWSAGRSGNTIYF	TGTGCCTGGAGTGCAGGGCGCTCTGGAAACACCATATATTTT
TRBJ1-1	many	NA	TRBV12-3/TRBV12-4	CASSPHGTANTEAFF	TGTGCCAGCAGTCCCCACGGGACGGCGAACACTGAAGCTTTCTTT
TRBJ2-1	many	TRBD2	TRBV7-2	CASSLDQRGRVEQFF	TGTGCCAGCAGCTTAGATCAGCGGGGGAGGGTTGAGCAGTTCTTC
TRBJ1-6	NA	NA	TRBV20-1	CSARDMRGNSPLHF	TGCAGTGCTAGAGATATGCGTGGCAATTCACCCCTCCACTTT
TRBJ2-3	NA	TRBD2	TRBV6-5	CASRTLAAYPDTQYF	TGTGCCAGCAGAACACTAGCGGCCTACCCAGATACGCAGTATTTT
TRBJ2-3	NA	NA	TRBV20-1	CSASPGQLTDTQYF	TGCAGTGCTAGTCCCGGACAGTTAACAGATACGCAGTATTTT
TRBJ2-2	many	NA	TRBV11-2	CASGLLQWSDGELFF	TGTGCCAGCGGTCTATTACAGTGGAGCGACGGGGAGCTGTTTTTT
TRBJ1-4	many	TRBD1	TRBV29-1	CSVEFLGTGDEKLFF	TGCAGCGTTGAATTCCTCGGGACAGGGGATGAAAAACTGTTTTTT
TRBJ2-3	few	NA	TRBV7-3	CAGTPSGDTQYF	TGTGCCGGGACTCCTTCTGGAGATACGCAGTATTTT
TRBJ2-7	many	NA	TRBV14	CASSGGVSYEQYF	TGTGCCAGCAGCGGAGGCGTTTCCTACGAGCAGTACTTC
TRBJ2-3	NA	TRBD2	TRBV18	CASSRSGGGTDTQYF	TGTGCCAGCTCCCGTAGCGGGGGGGGCACAGATACGCAGTATTTT
TRBJ1-1	many	NA	TRBV29-1	CSVEELEGHTEAFF	TGCAGCGTTGAAGAGTTGGAGGGCCACACTGAAGCTTTCTTT
TRBJ2-1	many	NA	TRBV11-2	CASLDWTDSYNEQFF	TGTGCCAGCCTAGACTGGACAGACTCCTACAATGAGCAGTTCTTC
TRBJ1-6	many	NA	TRBV6-5	CASSYSRAGGSPLHF	TGTGCCAGCAGTTACTCCCGAGCCGGGGGATCACCCCTCCACTTT
TRBJ2-6	few	TRBD2	TRBV4-3	CASSQAASGSGANVLTF	TGCGCCAGCAGCCAAGCGGCTAGCGGCTCTGGGGCCAACGTCCTGACTTTC
TRBJ2-1	many	NA	TRBV20-1	CSANKYNEQFF	TGCAGTGCTAACAAGTACAATGAGCAGTTCTTC
TRBJ1-5	many	NA	TRBV12-3/TRBV12-4	CAIKTEHQPQHF	TGTGCCATCAAAACGGAGCATCAGCCCCAGCATTTT
TRBJ2-5	many	TRBD2	TRBV12-3/TRBV12-4	CASSSGVVAGPRGTQYF	TGTGCCAGCAGTTCGGGGGTGGTAGCGGGGCCGAGGGGGACCCAGTACTTC
TRBJ1-4	many	NA	TRBV28	CASKEGLLEKLFF	TGTGCCAGCAAAGAGGGGCTCCTTGAAAAACTGTTTTTT
TRBJ2-7	many	NA	TRBV2	CASTSDSYEQYF	TGTGCCAGCACTTCGGACTCCTACGAGCAGTACTTC
TRBJ1-2	many	TRBD1	TRBV5-1	CASSPPGQGHGYTF	TGCGCCAGCAGCCCCCCGGGACAGGGTCATGGCTACACCTTC
TRBJ2-2	NA	NA	TRBV2	CASSEASTSASVFF	TGTGCCAGCAGTGAAGCGTCGACCTCAGCGTCGGTGTTTTTT
TRBJ2-7	many	TRBD2	TRBV20-1	CSASTSGGLTYEQYF	TGCAGTGCTAGCACCAGCGGGGGGCTGACCTACGAGCAGTACTTC
TRBJ2-1	many	NA	TRBV28	CASSLNEQFF	TGTGCCAGCAGTTTAAATGAGCAGTTCTTC
TRBJ2-2	many	TRBD1	TRBV7-3	CASSPRAGTGNTGELFF	TGTGCCAGCAGCCCGAGGGCCGGGACAGGAAACACCGGGGAGCTGTTTTTT
TRBJ1-1	many	NA	TRBV16	CASSPRTPDRNTEAFF	TGTGCCAGCAGCCCTAGGACGCCTGACAGGAACACTGAAGCTTTCTTT
TRBJ1-1	many	NA	TRBV29-1	CSVVSGNTEAFF	TGCAGCGTTGTTTCAGGGAACACTGAAGCTTTCTTT
TRBJ2-6	many	NA	TRBV5-1	CASSLAARLDSGANVLTF	TGCGCCAGCAGCTTGGCGGCCAGGCTAGACTCTGGGGCCAACGTCCTGACTTTC
TRBJ2-1	many	NA	TRBV10-3	CAIMKGAGEQFF	TGTGCCATCATGAAGGGTGCGGGTGAGCAGTTCTTC
TRBJ2-1	NA	TRBD2	TRBV29-1	CSVDGTSGSSYNEQFF	TGCAGCGTTGACGGGACTAGCGGATCCTCCTACAATGAGCAGTTCTTC
TRBJ1-2	many	NA	TRBV25-1	CASSGIWGEGYTF	TGTGCCAGCAGTGGAATTTGGGGAGAAGGCTACACCTTC
TRBJ2-3	many	NA	TRBV12-3/TRBV12-4	CASSLRLGGTDTQYF	TGTGCCAGCAGTTTAAGACTAGGAGGCACAGATACGCAGTATTTT
TRBJ2-1	many	TRBD1	TRBV28	CASSQYGTGFSYNEQFF	TGTGCCAGCAGCCAATATGGGACAGGGTTTTCTTACAATGAGCAGTTCTTC
TRBJ1-6	many	NA	TRBV28	CASTRPYNSPLHF	TGTGCCAGCACCCGCCCCTATAATTCACCCCTCCACTTT
TRBJ1-2	large	TRBD1	TRBV14	CASSRDRVPLDGYTF	TGTGCCAGCAGCCGGGACAGGGTACCCCTCGATGGCTACACCTTC
TRBJ2-7	many	NA	TRBV7-3	CASSPGTPGEQYF	TGTGCCAGCAGCCCTGGGACCCCCGGCGAGCAGTACTTC
TRBJ1-1	many	NA	TRBV29-1	CSVEDSWRENTEAFF	TGCAGCGTTGAAGATAGTTGGAGGGAAAACACTGAAGCTTTCTTT
TRBJ2-1	many	NA	TRBV4-2	CASSQDLWDGKQFF	TGTGCCAGCAGCCAAGATCTGTGGGACGGGAAGCAGTTCTTC
TRBJ1-1	many	NA	TRBV4-3	CASSLTRGNTEAFF	TGCGCCAGCAGCCTGACCAGGGGAAACACTGAAGCTTTCTTT
TRBJ1-1	few	TRBD1	TRBV5-1	CASSRLTGGLAEAFF	TGCGCCAGCAGCAGATTGACAGGGGGCTTGGCTGAAGCTTTCTTT
TRBJ1-1	few	NA	TRBV9	CASSAPGRPNTEAFF	TGTGCCAGCAGCGCCCCAGGACGTCCGAACACTGAAGCTTTCTTT
TRBJ2-5	many	NA	TRBV2	CASSVQTIEETQYF	TGTGCCAGCAGTGTTCAGACAATCGAAGAGACCCAGTACTTC
TRBJ2-1	few	TRBD2	TRBV24-1	CATSDLAGGKYNEQFF	TGTGCCACCAGTGATTTGGCGGGAGGGAAATACAATGAGCAGTTCTTC
TRBJ1-2	NA	TRBD1	TRBV20-1	CSAPRDSANYGYTF	TGCAGTGCTCCCCGGGACAGCGCAAACTATGGCTACACCTTC
TRBJ2-2	many	NA	TRBV20-1	CSARRGAGELFF	TGCAGTGCTAGAAGGGGGGCCGGGGAGCTGTTTTTT